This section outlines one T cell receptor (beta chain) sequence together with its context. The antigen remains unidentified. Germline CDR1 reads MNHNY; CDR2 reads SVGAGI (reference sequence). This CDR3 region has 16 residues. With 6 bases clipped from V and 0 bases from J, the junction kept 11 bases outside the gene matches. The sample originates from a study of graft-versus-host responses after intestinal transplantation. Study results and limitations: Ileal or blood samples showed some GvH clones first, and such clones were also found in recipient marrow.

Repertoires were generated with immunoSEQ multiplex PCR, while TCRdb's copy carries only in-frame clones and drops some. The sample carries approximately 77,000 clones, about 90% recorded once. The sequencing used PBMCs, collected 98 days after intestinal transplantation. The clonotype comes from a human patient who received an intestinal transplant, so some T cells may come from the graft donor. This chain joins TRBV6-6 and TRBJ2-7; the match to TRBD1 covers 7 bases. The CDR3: CASRDAPGTDSYEQYF. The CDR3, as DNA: TGTGCCAGCAGGGACGCTCCCGGGACAGACTCCTACGAGCAGTACTTC.